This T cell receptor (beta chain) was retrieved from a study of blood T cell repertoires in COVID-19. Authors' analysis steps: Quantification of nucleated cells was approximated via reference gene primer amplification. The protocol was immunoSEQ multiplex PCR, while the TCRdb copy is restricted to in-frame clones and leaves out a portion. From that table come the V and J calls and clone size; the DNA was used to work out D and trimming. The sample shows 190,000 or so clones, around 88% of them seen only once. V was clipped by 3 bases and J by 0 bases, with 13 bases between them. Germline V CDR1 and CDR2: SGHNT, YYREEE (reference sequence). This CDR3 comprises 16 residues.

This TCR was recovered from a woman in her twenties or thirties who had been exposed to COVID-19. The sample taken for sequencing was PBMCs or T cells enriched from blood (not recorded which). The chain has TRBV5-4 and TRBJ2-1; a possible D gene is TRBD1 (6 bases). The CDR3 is CASSYFTGSSYNEQFF. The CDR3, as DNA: TGTGCCAGCAGCTATTTTACAGGGAGCTCCTACAATGAGCAGTTCTTC. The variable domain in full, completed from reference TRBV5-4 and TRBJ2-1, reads ETGVTQSPTHLIKTRGQQVTLRCSSQSGHNTVSWYQQALGQGPQFIFQYYREEENGRGNFPPRFSGLQFPNYSSELNVNALELDDSALYLCASSYFTGSSYNEQFFGPGTRLTVL.